This record looks at one T cell receptor beta chain sequence and its context. What it binds is unknown. The sample is drawn from a study of OX40 agonist ivuxolimab in advanced cancers. As for the study in general: Aged roughly 23 to 90 with a mean of roughly 65 years, they were more than 80% male.

The CDR3 consists of 15 residues. From germline, CDR1 is SGHTA and CDR2 FQGNSA. Trimming stripped 3 bases from V and 0 bases from J, with 9 bases between. Study observations and caveats: Clones of CD4+ and CD8+ blood T cells grew by week 6 at doses of 0.1 to 3.0 mg/kg.

The method was immunoSEQ multiplex PCR; TCRdb's version includes in-frame clones alone and lacks a portion of them. Of some 78,000 clones listed, about 88% are singletons. The sequencing here drew on CD4+ or CD8+ T cells sorted from blood, taken in a trial of the OX40 agonist ivuxolimab. The chain is built from TRBV7-2 and TRBJ1-3, with a possible D match to TRBD1 (6 bases). The receptor's source is an adult with an advanced solid tumor such as melanoma, head and neck, liver or kidney cancer. The CDR3 DNA is TGTGCCAGCAGCTTCGGACAGAGCTCTGGAAACACCATATATTTT. Protein product: CASSFGQSSGNTIYF.